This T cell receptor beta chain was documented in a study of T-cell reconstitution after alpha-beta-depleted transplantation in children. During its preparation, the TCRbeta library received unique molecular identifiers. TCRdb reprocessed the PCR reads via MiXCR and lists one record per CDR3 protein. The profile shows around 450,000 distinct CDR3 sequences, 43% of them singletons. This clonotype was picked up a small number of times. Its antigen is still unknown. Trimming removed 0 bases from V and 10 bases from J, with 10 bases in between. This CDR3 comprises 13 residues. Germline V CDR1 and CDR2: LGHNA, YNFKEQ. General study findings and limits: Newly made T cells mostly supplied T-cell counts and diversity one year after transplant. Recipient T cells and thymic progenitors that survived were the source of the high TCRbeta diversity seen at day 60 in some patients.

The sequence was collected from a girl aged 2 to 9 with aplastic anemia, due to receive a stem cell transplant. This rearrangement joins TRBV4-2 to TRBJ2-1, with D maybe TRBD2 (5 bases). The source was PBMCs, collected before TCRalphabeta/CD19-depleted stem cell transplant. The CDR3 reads CASSQEGRREQFF. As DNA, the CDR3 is TGTGCCAGCAGCCAAGAAGGGCGGAGGGAGCAGTTCTTC.